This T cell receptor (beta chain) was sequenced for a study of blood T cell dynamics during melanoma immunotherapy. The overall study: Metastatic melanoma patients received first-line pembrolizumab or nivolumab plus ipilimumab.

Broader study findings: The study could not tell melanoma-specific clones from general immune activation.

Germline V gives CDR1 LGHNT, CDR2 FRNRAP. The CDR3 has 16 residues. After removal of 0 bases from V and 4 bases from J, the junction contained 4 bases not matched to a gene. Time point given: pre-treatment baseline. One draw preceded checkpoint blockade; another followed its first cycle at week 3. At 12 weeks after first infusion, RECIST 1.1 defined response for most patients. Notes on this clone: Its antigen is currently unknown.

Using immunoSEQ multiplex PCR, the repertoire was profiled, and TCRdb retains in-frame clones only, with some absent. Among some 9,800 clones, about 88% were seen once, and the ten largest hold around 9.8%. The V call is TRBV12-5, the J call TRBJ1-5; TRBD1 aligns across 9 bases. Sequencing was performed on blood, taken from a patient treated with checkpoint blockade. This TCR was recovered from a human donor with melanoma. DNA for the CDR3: TGTGCTAGTGGTTTGGTAACCGGGACAGGGAATCAGCCCCAGCATTTT. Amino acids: CASGLVTGTGNQPQHF.